The 31 T cell receptor beta chains below were found in one sample sequenced in a study of cytomegalovirus exposure and HLA in healthy donors. The PCR ran on 60 Vbeta and 13 Jbeta primers. The method was immunoSEQ multiplex PCR; TCRdb's version includes in-frame clones alone and lacks a portion of them. The data show around 100,000 clones, with 60% to 80% seen just once and approximately 4% held by the top ten. The material sequenced was PBMCs. Source of these receptors: a man aged 45-65 years in good health and CMV-seropositive.

The CDR3 reads CASRLARGTGMGQPQHF. The CDR3 nucleotides read TGTGCAAGTCGCTTAGCGCGAGGGACAGGGATGGGTCAGCCCCAGCATTTT. V gene TRBV12-2 combines with J gene TRBJ1-5; no check of the table's D call, TRBD1, against the DNA was made. TRBV12-2 is given as a pseudogene. The CDR3 is 17 amino acids.

The chain combines TRBV7-2 with TRBJ2-7; 9 nucleotides agree with TRBD2. Germline trimming cut 5 bases from V and 7 bases from J; bases unmatched to any gene: 12. The CDR3 sequence is 15 residues long. Germline V lookup: CDR1 SGHTA, CDR2 FQGNSA. CDR3 region: CASSLQTSGVQEQYF. DNA of the CDR3: TGTGCCAGCAGCCTCCAGACTAGCGGAGTCCAGGAGCAGTACTTC.

The table lists this clone with a few counts. CDR3 coding DNA: TGTGCCAGCAGCCCCCGGGTAGCGGGAGGGGTTGAGCAGTTCTTC. Its translation is CASSPRVAGGVEQFF. The rearrangement links TRBV7-9 to TRBJ2-1, with 11 bases fitting TRBD2. V gave up 5 bases and J gave up 9 bases; unmatched junction bases: 9. CDR3 size: 15 residues. Germline V lookup: CDR1 SEHNR, CDR2 FQNEAQ (reference sequence).

This sequence joins TRBV7-9 and TRBJ1-4; D may be TRBD1 (6 bases). Germline V gene sequence: CDR1 SEHNR, CDR2 FQNEAQ (reference sequence). The germline V and J ends were trimmed by 6 bases and 8 bases, with 19 bases remaining between them. This CDR3 is 15 amino acids long. CDR3 in DNA: TGTGCCAGCAGTTACGAGAGACAGGCGGCGGAAAAACTGTTTTTT. The encoded protein is CASSYERQAAEKLFF.

This clone occurred a few times. This chain links TRBV14 with TRBJ2-3, with a possible D match to TRBD2 (5 bases). The CDR3 runs to 15 residues. The germline gives CDR1 SGHDN, CDR2 FVKESK. V gave up 0 bases and J gave up 0 bases, with 7 bases separating them. In nucleotides, the CDR3 is TGTGCCAGCAGCCAAGATGGCGGGAGCACAGATACGCAGTATTTT. Its protein product is CASSQDGGSTDTQYF.

The chain couples TRBV6-6 to TRBJ2-1, with TRBD2 matching 8 bases. Germline CDR1 and CDR2: MNHNY and SVGAGI (reference sequence). V lost 6 bases to trimming and J lost 2 bases; unmatched junction nucleotides: 6. The CDR3 consists of 15 residues. The CDR3 loop is CASSPGTRAYNEQFF. CDR3 sequence (DNA): TGTGCCAGCAGCCCCGGGACTAGAGCCTACAATGAGCAGTTCTTC.

This clone was picked up one time. The chain joins TRBV5-4 to TRBJ2-1, with TRBD1 matching over 7 bases. This CDR3 has 16 residues. Germline V lookup: CDR1 SGHNT, CDR2 YYREEE (reference sequence). Trimming cost V 4 bases and J 0 bases; bases outside gene matches: 7. CDR3 bases: TGTGCCAGCAGCCCTCTTCGGGACAGCTCCTACAATGAGCAGTTCTTC. This translates into CASSPLRDSSYNEQFF. Supplemented by reference TRBV5-4 and TRBJ2-1, the full variable domain reads ETGVTQSPTHLIKTRGQQVTLRCSSQSGHNTVSWYQQALGQGPQFIFQYYREEENGRGNFPPRFSGLQFPNYSSELNVNALELDDSALYLCASSPLRDSSYNEQFFGPGTRLTVL.

The chain carries TRBV28 and TRBJ2-7; D not resolved. This CDR3 has 11 residues. The V end was cut by 5 bases, the J end by 2 bases, with 4 bases between. Per the germline V gene, CDR1 is MDHEN and CDR2 is SYDVKM. CDR3 loop: CASSATYEQYF. The CDR3 DNA is TGTGCCAGCAGTGCTACCTACGAGCAGTACTTC.

This clone has just a few counts. This chain joins TRBV6-5 and TRBJ2-1; 10 bases line up with TRBD2. J gave up 8 bases and V 0 bases, and 4 bases lay outside the gene matches. CDR1 is MNHEY and CDR2 is SVGAGI in the germline V gene. The length of the CDR3 is 15 residues. CDR3 amino acids: CASSYSSSGSHEQFF. The CDR3 nucleotides are TGTGCCAGCAGTTACTCTTCTAGCGGGAGCCATGAGCAGTTCTTC.

The rearrangement joins TRBV28 to TRBJ2-6; 9 bases are shared with TRBD1. This CDR3 has 17 amino acids. Germline loops: CDR1 MDHEN, CDR2 SYDVKM. V lost 1 base and J lost 4; bases outside the gene matches: 5. CDR3 amino acids: CASSLFGTGTGANVLTF. The CDR3 DNA reads TGTGCCAGCAGTTTATTTGGGACAGGGACCGGGGCCAACGTCCTGACTTTC.

On this clone: In the same sample, other DNA sequences code for this CDR3. V gene TRBV4-2 combines with J gene TRBJ2-5; D is possibly TRBD2 (6 bases). The V and J ends lost 2 bases and 2 bases respectively, with 12 bases between them. Germline V gene lookup returns CDR1 LGHNA and CDR2 YNFKEQ. The CDR3 is 15 residues long. The CDR3 protein is CASSQRESGQETQYF. DNA of the CDR3: TGTGCCAGCAGCCAACGGGAGAGTGGGCAAGAGACCCAGTACTTC.

The chain links TRBV15 to TRBJ2-1; a weak D match, TRBD2 (7 bases). V was pared by 3 bases and J by 7 bases, with 19 bases between. Germline assignment: CDR1 LNHNV and CDR2 YYDKDF (reference sequence). The CDR3 contains 16 residues. The CDR3 here is CATSRGGGVLTNEQFF. CDR3 bases: TGTGCCACCAGCAGGGGAGGGGGAGTACTAACAAATGAGCAGTTCTTC. Looking up the rest from reference TRBV15 and TRBJ2-1 gives the full variable domain: DAMVIQNPRYQVTQFGKPVTLSCSQTLNHNVMYWYQQKSSQAPKLLFHYYDKDFNNEADTPDNFQSRRPNTSFCFLDIRSPGLGDTAMYLCATSRGGGVLTNEQFFGPGTRLTVL.

The chain uses TRBV28 and TRBJ2-1, with TRBD2 identical over 10 bases. Germline V gives CDR1 MDHEN, CDR2 SYDVKM. CDR3 size: 15 residues. The CDR3 loop is CSRLSASGSWNEQFF. The CDR3 DNA sequence: TGTTCTCGGCTTTCGGCTAGCGGGAGCTGGAATGAGCAGTTCTTC.

This chain connects TRBV9 to TRBJ2-7; perhaps TRBD1 as D (6 bases). The germline V gene has CDR1 SGDLS and CDR2 YYNGEE. The V end lost 0 bases, the J end lost 1 base, and 8 bases lay between the germline ends. This CDR3 has 14 residues. DNA of the CDR3: TGTGCCAGCAGCGTAGCGACAGGATCCTACGAGCAGTACTTC. Its protein is CASSVATGSYEQYF. Full variable domain (remainder filled in from reference TRBV9 and TRBJ2-7): DSGVTQTPKHLITATGQRVTLRCSPRSGDLSVYWYQQSLDQGLQFLIQYYNGEERAKGNILERFSAQQFPDLHSELNLSSLELGDSALYFCASSVATGSYEQYFGPGTRLTVT.

The rearrangement joins TRBV6-1 to TRBJ2-7, with D perhaps TRBD2 (5 bases). V lost 4 bases and J 6 bases, leaving 16 bases between the germline ends. CDR1 is MNHNS, CDR2 SASEGT, per germline. The CDR3 contains 14 residues. In DNA, the CDR3 is TGTGCCAGCAGTGCTATAGCCGAGGCGGGCGAGCAGTACTTC. Protein sequence: CASSAIAEAGEQYF.

V is TRBV28 and J is TRBJ1-5; the D is unclear. This CDR3 contains 14 residues. Deletions cut 6 bases from V and 2 bases from J, with 11 bases between. Per the germline V gene, CDR1 is MDHEN and CDR2 is SYDVKM. For the CDR3, the DNA is TGTGCCAGCAGCCTCAATCTAGGCAATCAGCCCCAGCATTTT. Its protein product is CASSLNLGNQPQHF.

The genes are TRBV7-9 and TRBJ1-5; maybe TRBD1 (5 bases). The V end lost 3 bases, the J end lost 7 bases, and 13 bases lay between the germline ends. Per germline, CDR1 SEHNR and CDR2 FQNEAQ (reference sequence). This CDR3 is built from 14 residues. DNA for the CDR3: TGTGCCAGCAGCTTCCAGGGCGGTAACCAGCCCCAGCATTTT. Encoded protein: CASSFQGGNQPQHF.

The chain recombines TRBV6-1 with TRBJ2-2; D is perhaps TRBD1 (6 bases). Germline V gene lookup returns CDR1 MNHNS and CDR2 SASEGT. CDR3 length equals 16 residues. V lost 2 bases to trimming and J lost 1 base, with 11 bases between them. CDR3 residues: CASSEIPGQNTGELFF. CDR3 sequence (DNA): TGTGCCAGCAGTGAAATCCCGGGACAGAACACCGGGGAGCTGTTTTTT.

This chain links TRBV7-3 with TRBJ2-5; perhaps TRBD2 as D (6 bases). CDR1 and CDR2 (germline): SGHTA, FQGTGA. V dropped 5 bases and J dropped 3 bases, with 10 bases sitting between them. The CDR3 totals 13 residues. CDR3 DNA: TGTGCCAGCAGCAGACTAGACAAAGAGACCCAGTACTTC. This gives the protein CASSRLDKETQYF. Together with reference TRBV7-3 and TRBJ2-5, the CDR3 gives the full variable domain: GAGVSQTPSNKVTEKGKYVELRCDPISGHTALYWYRQSLGQGPEFLIYFQGTGAADDSGLPNDRFFAVRPEGSVSTLKIQRTERGDSAVYLCASSRLDKETQYFGPGTRLLVL.

J is TRBJ2-5 and V is TRBV6-6; TRBD1 is a possible D gene (5 bases). The ends were cut back, 8 bases at V and 4 bases at J, with 8 bases in the middle. The CDR3 covers 11 residues. Germline values: CDR1 MNHNY, CDR2 SVGAGI (reference sequence). The CDR3 DNA follows: TGTGCCAGCGCAGGGCCAGAGACCCAGTACTTC. Translating it yields CASAGPETQYF.

The chain links TRBV5-6 to TRBJ2-3; 9 positions agree with TRBD1. V was pared by 3 bases and J by 3 bases, with 5 bases of the junction left unmatched. Germline lookup yields CDR1 SGHDT and CDR2 YYEEEE. This CDR3 is 15 amino acids long. CDR3 sequence: CASSSTGQGTDTQYF. The CDR3 DNA reads TGTGCCAGCAGCTCTACGGGACAGGGTACAGATACGCAGTATTTT.

The rearrangement joins TRBV11-3 to TRBJ2-3; perhaps TRBD2 as D (5 bases). Germline CDR1 and CDR2: SGHNT and YENEEA. V dropped 5 bases and J dropped 3 bases, with 15 bases sitting between them. This CDR3 has 15 amino acids. CDR3 in amino acids: CASSPGGGPTDTQYF. CDR3 nucleotide sequence: TGTGCCAGCAGCCCCGGCGGAGGTCCTACAGATACGCAGTATTTT.

This chain links TRBV19 with TRBJ2-7, with a possible D match to TRBD2 (6 bases). CDR1 is LNHDA, CDR2 SQIVND, per germline (reference sequence). V gave up 6 bases and J gave up 1 base, with 10 bases separating them. The CDR3 length is 13 residues. The CDR3, as DNA: TGTGCCAGTAGATCCCGGGGGTCCTACGAGCAGTACTTC. Translated, it gives CASRSRGSYEQYF.

This chain uses TRBV5-1 with TRBJ1-1; perhaps TRBD1 as D (5 bases). The CDR3 extends over 16 amino acids. V was trimmed by 2 bases and J by 2 bases, leaving 16 bases between them. Germline CDR1 reads SGHRS; CDR2 reads YFSETQ. DNA of the CDR3: TGCGCCAGCAGCTTAATAGTCAGGGCCAGTAACACTGAAGCTTTCTTT. Its translation is CASSLIVRASNTEAFF. The full variable domain, in which reference TRBV5-1 and TRBJ1-1 provide the parts outside the CDR3, is KAGVTQTPRYLIKTRGQQVTLSCSPISGHRSVSWYQQTPGQGLQFLFEYFSETQRNKGNFPGRFSGRQFSNSRSEMNVSTLELGDSALYLCASSLIVRASNTEAFFGQGTRLTVV.

This clone was seen a handful of times. The CDR3 bases are TGTGCCAGCAGCGGGGGGGGCTACTCTGGAAACACCATATATTTT. Protein: CASSGGGYSGNTIYF. This rearrangement joins TRBV9 to TRBJ1-3; D is perhaps TRBD1 (6 bases). With 3 bases removed from V and 0 bases from J, the gap between germline ends came to 10 bases. This CDR3 comprises 15 residues. Germline V gene lookup returns CDR1 SGDLS and CDR2 YYNGEE. The entire variable domain, with the rest obtained from reference TRBV9 and TRBJ1-3, is as follows: DSGVTQTPKHLITATGQRVTLRCSPRSGDLSVYWYQQSLDQGLQFLIQYYNGEERAKGNILERFSAQQFPDLHSELNLSSLELGDSALYFCASSGGGYSGNTIYFGEGSWLTVV.

The gene calls are TRBV30 and TRBJ1-5; perhaps TRBD1 as D (6 bases). The V end was cut by 0 bases, the J end by 7 bases, with 10 bases between. The CDR3 is 13 residues long. Germline V lookup: CDR1 GTSNPN, CDR2 SVGIG (reference sequence). The CDR3 protein is CAWSVAGAQPQHF. CDR3 nucleotides: TGTGCCTGGAGTGTGGCAGGGGCACAGCCCCAGCATTTT.

This chain joins TRBV28 and TRBJ2-7; the match to TRBD1 covers 9 bases. The V segment lost 5 bases and the J segment 4 bases; nucleotides outside the gene matches: 3. The length of the CDR3 is 13 residues. Germline CDR1 MDHEN, CDR2 SYDVKM. The CDR3 DNA reads TGTGCCAGCAGTCGGGACAGGGCATACGAGCAGTACTTC. This encodes CASSRDRAYEQYF.

The chain carries TRBV5-5 and TRBJ2-5, with 7 bases identical to TRBD2. CDR3 size: 16 residues. Trimming at V came to 1 base and at J to 5 bases, leaving 11 bases not matched to a gene. Germline CDR1 and CDR2: SGHKS and YYEKEE (reference sequence). CDR3 in amino acids: CASSLRLGGGGETQYF. CDR3 sequence (DNA): TGTGCCAGCAGCTTGCGGCTGGGGGGGGGTGGCGAGACCCAGTACTTC.

The chain has TRBV15 and TRBJ2-5, with D possibly TRBD1 on 6 matching bases. The last part of the DNA fits TRBJ2-7 better; the J call may be wrong. Germline CDR1 is LNHNV and CDR2 is YYDKDF (reference sequence). CDR3 length: 14 amino acids. The DNA for the CDR3 is TGTGCCACCAGCAGAGACAGGGGTTCCCGCGAGCAGTACTTC. Protein product: CATSRDRGSREQYF.

The CDR3 spells CASSPQGVAKNIQYF. CDR3 DNA sequence: TGTGCCAGCAGCCCCCAGGGGGTAGCCAAAAACATTCAGTACTTC. The V gene is TRBV5-6, the J gene TRBJ2-4, with 7 bases that match TRBD1. CDR3 size: 15 residues. V lost 4 bases and J lost 0; bases outside the gene matches: 4. Germline V gene sequence: CDR1 SGHDT, CDR2 YYEEEE. Full variable domain (missing parts from reference TRBV5-6 and TRBJ2-4): DAGVTQSPTHLIKTRGQQVTLRCSPKSGHDTVSWYQQALGQGPQFIFQYYEEEERQRGNFPDRFSGHQFPNYSSELNVNALLLGDSALYLCASSPQGVAKNIQYFGAGTRLSVL.

Only one count was recorded for this clone. The V gene is TRBV5-1, the J gene TRBJ2-1, with 11 positions matching TRBD2. The CDR3 is 19 amino acids. Germline CDR1 and CDR2: SGHRS and YFSETQ. V gave up 0 bases and J gave up 3 bases; unmatched junction bases: 11. CDR3 amino acids: CASSLDTGGSGRDYNEQFF. The CDR3 DNA reads TGCGCCAGCAGCTTGGACACGGGAGGTAGCGGGAGGGACTACAATGAGCAGTTCTTC.